Listed here are 8 T cell receptor beta chains from one sample, sequenced in a study of blood T cell repertoires in COVID-19. Repertoires were generated with immunoSEQ multiplex PCR, while TCRdb's copy carries only in-frame clones and drops some. This table has approximately 300,000 clones, roughly 87% appearing once. The sequencing sample was made of peripheral blood. These receptors all stem from a man aged 18 to 30 with active or convalescent COVID-19.

The chain is built from TRBV7-2 and TRBJ2-1; D might be TRBD2 (6 bases). The germline V and J ends were trimmed by 2 bases and 5 bases, with 16 bases remaining between them. This CDR3 has 16 amino acids. Germline V gene sequence: CDR1 SGHTA, CDR2 FQGNSA. As DNA, the CDR3 is TGTGCCAGCAGCTTACGGTCTACCCCTAGCGACAATGAGCAGTTCTTC. Translation gives CASSLRSTPSDNEQFF.

This clone has more than one count but fewer than ten. This chain connects TRBV4-3 to TRBJ1-6; TRBD1 matches at 7 bases. The J segment lost 8 bases and the V segment lost 1 base, leaving 8 bases of the junction unmatched. The CDR3 loop spans 16 amino acids. Germline CDR1 reads LGHNA; CDR2 reads YSLEER. Written as DNA, the CDR3 is TGCGCCAGCAGCCAAGCCTACAGGGGCTTTGATTCACCCCTCCACTTT. The encoded protein is CASSQAYRGFDSPLHF.

The J gene is TRBJ2-1, the V gene TRBV29-1; 14 nucleotides agree with TRBD2. The CDR3 has 14 residues. V was clipped by 3 bases and J by 6 bases; unmatched bases: 1. Germline CDR1 reads SQVTM; CDR2 reads ANQGSEA. CDR3 amino acids: CSVDGLAGGNEQFF. CDR3 DNA: TGCAGCGTTGACGGACTAGCGGGAGGCAATGAGCAGTTCTTC.

The rearrangement joins TRBV7-9 to TRBJ2-1; the match to TRBD2 covers 7 bases. Trimming removed 10 bases from V and 7 bases from J; junction bases left unmatched: 13. The CDR3 covers 14 residues. Germline values: CDR1 SEHNR, CDR2 FQNEAQ (reference sequence). The CDR3 is CATHPGGRGNEQFF. DNA for the CDR3: TGTGCCACCCATCCTGGCGGGAGAGGTAATGAGCAGTTCTTC.

In DNA, the CDR3 is TGTGCCAGTCTTCTAGGGACAACTAATGAGCAGTTCTTC. This gives the protein CASLLGTTNEQFF. This chain connects TRBV19 to TRBJ2-1; D might be TRBD1 (6 bases). This CDR3 has 13 amino acids. The V gene's germline CDR1 is LNHDA and CDR2 SQIVND (reference sequence). V was trimmed by 8 bases and J by 7 bases, leaving 15 bases between them.

The CDR3 loop is CASSHSEKETQYF. CDR3 nucleotides: TGTGCCAGCAGCCACAGTGAGAAAGAGACCCAGTACTTC. The chain has TRBV7-9 and TRBJ2-5; no definite D call. The V gene's germline CDR1 is SEHNR and CDR2 FQNEAQ (reference sequence). This CDR3 is 13 amino acids long. V lost 5 bases to trimming and J lost 3 bases, with 10 bases between them.

This chain links TRBV15 with TRBJ2-7; D ambiguous. CDR1 is LNHNV, CDR2 YYDKDF, per germline (reference sequence). The CDR3 consists of 14 residues. Trimming stripped 5 bases from V and 0 bases from J, with 11 bases between. The CDR3 coding sequence is TGTGCCACCAGCCCCCCACTCCACTCCTACGAGCAGTACTTC. Protein product: CATSPPLHSYEQYF.

The chain recombines TRBV11-2 with TRBJ2-2; 11 bases are shared with TRBD2. The CDR3 consists of 18 residues. Germline values: CDR1 SGHAT, CDR2 FQNNGV. After removal of 5 bases from V and 1 base from J, the junction contained 9 bases not matched to a gene. CDR3 residues: CASSPTLGLAGNTGELFF. The CDR3 coding sequence is TGTGCCAGCAGCCCAACTTTAGGACTAGCGGGGAACACCGGGGAGCTGTTTTTT.